This T cell receptor (beta chain) was captured in a study of control samples from healthy donors and cancer patients. The CDR3 loop spans 13 amino acids. V dropped 5 bases and J dropped 4 bases, with 12 bases sitting between them. Some clones are missing from TCRdb's copy, which holds only in-frame ones; the method was immunoSEQ multiplex PCR. The sample contains about 90,000 clones, about 92% of which appear only once. V usage is TRBV12-3 or TRBV12-4 and J usage is TRBJ2-7; TRBD1 might be the D (5 bases). The source of this sequence is a woman in her twenties or thirties in good health. Sequencing was performed on blood. The CDR3 DNA reads TGTGCCAGCAGTGTCTCTTCAGGGTACGAGCAGTACTTC. Its protein product is CASSVSSGYEQYF.